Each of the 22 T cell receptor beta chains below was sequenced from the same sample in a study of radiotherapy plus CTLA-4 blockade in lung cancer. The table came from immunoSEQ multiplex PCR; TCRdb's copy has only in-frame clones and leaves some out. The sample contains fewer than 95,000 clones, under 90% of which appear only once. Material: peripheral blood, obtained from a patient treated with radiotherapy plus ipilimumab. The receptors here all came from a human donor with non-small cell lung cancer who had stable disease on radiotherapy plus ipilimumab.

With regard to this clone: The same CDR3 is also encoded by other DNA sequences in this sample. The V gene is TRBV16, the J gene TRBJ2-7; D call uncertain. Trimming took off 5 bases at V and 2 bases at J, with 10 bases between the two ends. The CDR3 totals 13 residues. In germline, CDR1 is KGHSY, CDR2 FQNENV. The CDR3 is CASSSQVTYEQYF. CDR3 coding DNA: TGTGCCAGCAGCTCTCAAGTCACCTACGAGCAGTACTTC.

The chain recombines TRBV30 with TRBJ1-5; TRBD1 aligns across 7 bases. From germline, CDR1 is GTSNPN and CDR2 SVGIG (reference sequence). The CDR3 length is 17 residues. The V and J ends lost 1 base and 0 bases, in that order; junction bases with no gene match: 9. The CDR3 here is CAWSAYRGPYSNQPQHF. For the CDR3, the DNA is TGTGCCTGGAGTGCGTACAGGGGTCCCTATAGCAATCAGCCCCAGCATTTT.

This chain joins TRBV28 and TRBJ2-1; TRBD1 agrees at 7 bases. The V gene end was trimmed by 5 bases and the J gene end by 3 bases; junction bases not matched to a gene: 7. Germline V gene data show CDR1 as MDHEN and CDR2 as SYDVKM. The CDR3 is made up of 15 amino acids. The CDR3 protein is CASSTGERFYNEQFF. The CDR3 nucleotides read TGTGCCAGCAGTACAGGGGAGAGATTCTACAATGAGCAGTTCTTC.

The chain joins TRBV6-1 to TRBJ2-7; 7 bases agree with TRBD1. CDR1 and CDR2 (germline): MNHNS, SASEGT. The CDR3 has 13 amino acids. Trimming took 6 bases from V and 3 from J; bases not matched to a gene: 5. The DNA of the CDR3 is TGTGCCAGCAGGAGGGACAGTCTCTACGAGCAGTACTTC. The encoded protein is CASRRDSLYEQYF.

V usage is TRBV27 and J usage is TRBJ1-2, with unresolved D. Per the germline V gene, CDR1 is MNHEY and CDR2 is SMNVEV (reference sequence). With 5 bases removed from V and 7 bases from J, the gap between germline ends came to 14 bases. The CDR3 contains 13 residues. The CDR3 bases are TGTGCCAGCAGTGAGATGGGTTCGCGTGGCTACACCTTC. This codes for CASSEMGSRGYTF.

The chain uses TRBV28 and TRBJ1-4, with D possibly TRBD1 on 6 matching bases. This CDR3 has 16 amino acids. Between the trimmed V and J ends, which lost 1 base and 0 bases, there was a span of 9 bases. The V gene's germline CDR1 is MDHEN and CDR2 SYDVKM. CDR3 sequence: CASSLSGGPTNEKLFF. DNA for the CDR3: TGTGCCAGCAGTTTATCTGGGGGGCCAACTAATGAAAAACTGTTTTTT.

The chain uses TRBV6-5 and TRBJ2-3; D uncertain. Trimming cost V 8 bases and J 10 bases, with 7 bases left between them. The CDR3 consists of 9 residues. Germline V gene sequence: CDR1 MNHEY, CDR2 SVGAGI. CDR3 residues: CASQPAQYF. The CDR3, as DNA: TGTGCCAGCCAGCCTGCGCAGTATTTT.

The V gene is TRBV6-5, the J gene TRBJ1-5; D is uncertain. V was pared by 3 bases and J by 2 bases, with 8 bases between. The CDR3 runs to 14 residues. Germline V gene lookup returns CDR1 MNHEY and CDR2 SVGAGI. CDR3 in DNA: TGTGCCAGCAGTTATTTGGCAGGCAATCAGCCCCAGCATTTT. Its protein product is CASSYLAGNQPQHF.

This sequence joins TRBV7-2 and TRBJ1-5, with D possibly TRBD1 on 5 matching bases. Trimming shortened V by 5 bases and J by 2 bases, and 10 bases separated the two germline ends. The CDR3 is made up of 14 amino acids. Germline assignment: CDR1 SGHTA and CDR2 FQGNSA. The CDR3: CASSPSGRNQPQHF. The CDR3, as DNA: TGTGCCAGCAGCCCCTCGGGGCGCAATCAGCCCCAGCATTTT. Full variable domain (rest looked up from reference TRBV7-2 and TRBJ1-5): GAGVSQSPSNKVTEKGKDVELRCDPISGHTALYWYRQSLGQGLEFLIYFQGNSAPDKSGLPSDRFSAERTGGSVSTLTIQRTQQEDSAVYLCASSPSGRNQPQHFGDGTRLSIL.

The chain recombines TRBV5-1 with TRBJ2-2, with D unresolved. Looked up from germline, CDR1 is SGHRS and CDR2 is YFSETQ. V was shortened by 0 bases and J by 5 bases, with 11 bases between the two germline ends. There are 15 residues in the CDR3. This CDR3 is CASSLEVLGTGELFF. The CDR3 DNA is TGCGCCAGCAGCTTGGAGGTGTTGGGGACCGGGGAGCTGTTTTTT.

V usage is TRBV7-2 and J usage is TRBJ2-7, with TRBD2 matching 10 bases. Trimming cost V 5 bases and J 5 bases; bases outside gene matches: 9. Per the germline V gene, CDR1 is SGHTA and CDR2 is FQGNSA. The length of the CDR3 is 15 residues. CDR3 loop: CASSPRASGSHEQYF. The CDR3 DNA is TGTGCCAGCAGCCCTCGGGCTAGCGGGAGTCACGAGCAGTACTTC.

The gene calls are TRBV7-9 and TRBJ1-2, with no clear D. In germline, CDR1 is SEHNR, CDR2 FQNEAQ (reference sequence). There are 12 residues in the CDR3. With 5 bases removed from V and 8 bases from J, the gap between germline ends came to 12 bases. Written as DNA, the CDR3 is TGTGCCAGCAGCCCCATGTCTGAGGGCTACACCTTC. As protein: CASSPMSEGYTF.

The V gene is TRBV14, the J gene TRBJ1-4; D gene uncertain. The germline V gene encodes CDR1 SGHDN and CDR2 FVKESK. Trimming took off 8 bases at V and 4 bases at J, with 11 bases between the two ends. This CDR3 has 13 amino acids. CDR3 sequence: CASSGGFNEKLFF. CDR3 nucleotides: TGTGCCAGCTCAGGAGGTTTTAATGAAAAACTGTTTTTT.

CDR3 in DNA: TGCGCCAGCAGCCAAGATACAGGGCTCCCTGGAAACACCATATATTTT. It translates to CASSQDTGLPGNTIYF. The V call is TRBV4-1, the J call TRBJ1-3, with D perhaps TRBD1 (6 bases). V was clipped by 0 bases and J by 2 bases, with 11 bases between them. The germline CDR1 and CDR2 sequences are MGHRA and YSYEKL. The CDR3 length is 16 residues.

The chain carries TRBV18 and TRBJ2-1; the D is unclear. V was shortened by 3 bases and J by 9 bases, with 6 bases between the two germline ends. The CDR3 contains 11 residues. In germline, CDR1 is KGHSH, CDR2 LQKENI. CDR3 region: CASSPTTEQFF. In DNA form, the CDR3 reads TGTGCCAGCTCACCGACAACTGAGCAGTTCTTC.

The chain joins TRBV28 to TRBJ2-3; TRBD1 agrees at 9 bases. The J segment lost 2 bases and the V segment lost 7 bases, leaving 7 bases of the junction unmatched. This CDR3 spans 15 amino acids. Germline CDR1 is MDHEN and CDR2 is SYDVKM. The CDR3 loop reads CASTPGTGFTDTQYF. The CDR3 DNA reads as TGTGCCAGCACCCCCGGGACAGGGTTCACAGATACGCAGTATTTT.

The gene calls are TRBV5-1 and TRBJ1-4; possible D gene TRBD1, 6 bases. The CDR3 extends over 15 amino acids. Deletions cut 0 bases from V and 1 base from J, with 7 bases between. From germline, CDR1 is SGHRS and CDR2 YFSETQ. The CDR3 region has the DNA TGCGCCAGCAGCTTGGGGGACAAAACTAATGAAAAACTGTTTTTT. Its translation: CASSLGDKTNEKLFF.

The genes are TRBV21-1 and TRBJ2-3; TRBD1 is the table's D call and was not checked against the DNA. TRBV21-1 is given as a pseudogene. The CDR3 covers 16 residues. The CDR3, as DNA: TGTGCCAGCAGCGAAGAGGAACAGGGCAGGACAGATACGCAGTATTTT. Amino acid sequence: CASSEEEQGRTDTQYF.

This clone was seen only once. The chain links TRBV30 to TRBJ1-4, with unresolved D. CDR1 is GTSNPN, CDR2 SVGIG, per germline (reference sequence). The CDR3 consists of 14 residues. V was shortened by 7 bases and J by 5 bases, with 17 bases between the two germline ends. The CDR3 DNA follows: TGTGCCTTGACGGGCTCTCTGAGAAATGAAAAACTGTTTTTT. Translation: CALTGSLRNEKLFF.

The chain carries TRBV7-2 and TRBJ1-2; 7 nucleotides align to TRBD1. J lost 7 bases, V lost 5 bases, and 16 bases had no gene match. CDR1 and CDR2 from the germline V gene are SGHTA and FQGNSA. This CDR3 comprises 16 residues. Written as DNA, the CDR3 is TGTGCCAGCAGCCAGAGCCAGGGGGGAGATATGGCTGGCTACACCTTC. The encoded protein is CASSQSQGGDMAGYTF.

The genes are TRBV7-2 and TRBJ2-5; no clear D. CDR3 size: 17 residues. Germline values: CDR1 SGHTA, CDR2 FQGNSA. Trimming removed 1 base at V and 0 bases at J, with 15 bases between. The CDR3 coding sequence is TGTGCCAGCAGCTTAGGATGGGTCGGCCGACACCAAGAGACCCAGTACTTC. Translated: CASSLGWVGRHQETQYF. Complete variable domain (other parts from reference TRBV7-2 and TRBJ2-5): GAGVSQSPSNKVTEKGKDVELRCDPISGHTALYWYRQSLGQGLEFLIYFQGNSAPDKSGLPSDRFSAERTGGSVSTLTIQRTQQEDSAVYLCASSLGWVGRHQETQYFGPGTRLLVL.

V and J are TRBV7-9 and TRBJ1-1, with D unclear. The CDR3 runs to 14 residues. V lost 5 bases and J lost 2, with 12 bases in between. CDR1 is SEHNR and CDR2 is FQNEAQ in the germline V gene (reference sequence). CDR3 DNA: TGTGCCAGCAGCCCCCCGCAGGCTAACACTGAAGCTTTCTTT. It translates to CASSPPQANTEAFF.